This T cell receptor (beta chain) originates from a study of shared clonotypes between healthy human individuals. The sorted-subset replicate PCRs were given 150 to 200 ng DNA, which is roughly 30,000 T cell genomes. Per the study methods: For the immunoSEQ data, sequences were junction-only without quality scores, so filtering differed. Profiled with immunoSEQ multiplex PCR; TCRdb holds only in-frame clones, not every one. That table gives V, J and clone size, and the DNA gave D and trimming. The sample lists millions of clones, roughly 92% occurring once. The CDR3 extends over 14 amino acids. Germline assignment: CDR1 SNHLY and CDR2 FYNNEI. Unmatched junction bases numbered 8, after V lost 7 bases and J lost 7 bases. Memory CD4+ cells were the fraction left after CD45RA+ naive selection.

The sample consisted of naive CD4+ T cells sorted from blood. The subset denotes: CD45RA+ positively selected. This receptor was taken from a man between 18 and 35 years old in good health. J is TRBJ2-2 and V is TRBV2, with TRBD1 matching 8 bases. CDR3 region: CASTLDRVDGELFF. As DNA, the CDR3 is TGTGCCAGCACCCTGGACAGGGTGGACGGGGAGCTGTTTTTT.